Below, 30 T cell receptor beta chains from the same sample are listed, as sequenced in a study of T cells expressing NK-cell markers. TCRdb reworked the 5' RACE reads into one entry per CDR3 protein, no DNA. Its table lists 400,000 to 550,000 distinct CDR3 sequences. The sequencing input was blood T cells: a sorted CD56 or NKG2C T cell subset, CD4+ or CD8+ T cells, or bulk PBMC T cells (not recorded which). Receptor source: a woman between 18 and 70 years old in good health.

The CDR3 sequence is CSVVGGQGARTEAFF. V is TRBV29-1 and J is TRBJ1-1; the TCRdb D gene call, TRBD1, has no DNA to confirm it. This CDR3 spans 15 amino acids. Germline assignment: CDR1 SQVTM and CDR2 ANQGSEA. The full variable domain, rest sourced from reference TRBV29-1 and TRBJ1-1, is SAVISQKPSRDICQRGTSLTIQCQVDSQVTMMFWYRQQPGQSLTLIATANQGSEATYESGFVIDKFPISRPNLTFSTLTVSNMSPEDSSIYLCSVVGGQGARTEAFFGQGTRLTVV.

The CDR3 protein is CASSQGLAKVRTDTQYF. The genes are TRBV27 and TRBJ2-3; TCRdb reports TRBD2, a call that lacks DNA to check it against. The CDR3 runs 17 residues. Germline CDR1 reads MNHEY; CDR2 reads SMNVEV (reference sequence).

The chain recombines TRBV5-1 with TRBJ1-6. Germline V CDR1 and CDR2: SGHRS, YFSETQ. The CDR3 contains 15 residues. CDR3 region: CASSLSSAYNSPLHF.

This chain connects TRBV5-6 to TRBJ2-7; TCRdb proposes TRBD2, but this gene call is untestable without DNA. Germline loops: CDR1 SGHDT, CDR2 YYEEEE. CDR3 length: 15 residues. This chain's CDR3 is CASSLEASGYYEQYF.

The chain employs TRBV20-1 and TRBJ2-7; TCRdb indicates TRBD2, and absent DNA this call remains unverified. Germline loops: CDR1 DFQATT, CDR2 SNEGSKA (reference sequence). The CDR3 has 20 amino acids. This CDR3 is CSARVISPGVSGGSSYEQYF.

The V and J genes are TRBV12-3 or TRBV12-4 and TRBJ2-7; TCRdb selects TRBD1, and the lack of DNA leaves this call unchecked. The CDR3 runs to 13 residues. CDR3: CASTERQTYEQYF.

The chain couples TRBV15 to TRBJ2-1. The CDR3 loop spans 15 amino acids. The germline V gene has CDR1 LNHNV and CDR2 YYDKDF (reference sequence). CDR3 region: CATSRAGVTYNEQFF.

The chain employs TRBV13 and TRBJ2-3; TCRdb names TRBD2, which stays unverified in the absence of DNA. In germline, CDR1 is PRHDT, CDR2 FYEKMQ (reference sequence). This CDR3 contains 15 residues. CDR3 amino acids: CASRQAGGGTDTQYF. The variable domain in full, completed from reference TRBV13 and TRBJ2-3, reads AAGVIQSPRHLIKEKRETATLKCYPIPRHDTVYWYQQGPGQDPQFLISFYEKMQSDKGSIPDRFSAQQFSDYHSELNMSSLELGDSALYFCASRQAGGGTDTQYFGPGTRLTVL.

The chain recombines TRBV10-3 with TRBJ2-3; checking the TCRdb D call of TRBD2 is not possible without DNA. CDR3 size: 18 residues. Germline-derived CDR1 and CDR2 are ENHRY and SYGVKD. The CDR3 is CAISALAGEVDSTDTQYF.

The chain's CDR3 is CATSGGYTDTQYF. J is TRBJ2-3 and V is TRBV24-1; the TRBD2 assignment by TCRdb is unverifiable without DNA. The CDR3 is 13 amino acids. The germline gives CDR1 KGHDR, CDR2 SFDVKD.

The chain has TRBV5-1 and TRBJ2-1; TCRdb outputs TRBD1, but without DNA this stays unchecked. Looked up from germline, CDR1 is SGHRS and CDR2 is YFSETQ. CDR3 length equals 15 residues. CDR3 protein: CASSLVPPASNEQFF. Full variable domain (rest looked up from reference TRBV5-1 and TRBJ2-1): KAGVTQTPRYLIKTRGQQVTLSCSPISGHRSVSWYQQTPGQGLQFLFEYFSETQRNKGNFPGRFSGRQFSNSRSEMNVSTLELGDSALYLCASSLVPPASNEQFFGPGTRLTVL.

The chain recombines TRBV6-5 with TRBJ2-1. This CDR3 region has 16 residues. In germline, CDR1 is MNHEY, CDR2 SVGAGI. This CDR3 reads CASSYTPSSWYNEQFF.

This chain's CDR3 is CASTTRSGGTQYF. The rearrangement links TRBV3-1 to TRBJ2-3; checking the TCRdb D call of TRBD2 is not possible without DNA. The germline V gene has CDR1 LGHDT and CDR2 YNNKEL (reference sequence). The CDR3 is 13 amino acids.

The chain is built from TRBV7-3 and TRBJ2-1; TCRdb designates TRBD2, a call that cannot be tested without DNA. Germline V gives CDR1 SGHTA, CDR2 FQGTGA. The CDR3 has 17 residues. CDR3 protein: CASSLRRTSGSLGEQFF.

Here the CDR3 reads CASSHRPRPNEKLFF. The rearrangement links TRBV27 to TRBJ1-4. Germline values: CDR1 MNHEY, CDR2 SMNVEV (reference sequence). The CDR3 covers 15 residues.

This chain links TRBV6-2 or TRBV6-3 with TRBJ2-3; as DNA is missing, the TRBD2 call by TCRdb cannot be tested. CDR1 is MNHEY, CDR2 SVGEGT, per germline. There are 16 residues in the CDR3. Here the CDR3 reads CASSRPLTRLADTQYF.

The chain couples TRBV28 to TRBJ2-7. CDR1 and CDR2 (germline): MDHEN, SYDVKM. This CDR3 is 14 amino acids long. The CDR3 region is CASSLGQYYYEQYF. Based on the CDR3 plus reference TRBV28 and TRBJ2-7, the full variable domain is DVKVTQSSRYLVKRTGEKVFLECVQDMDHENMFWYRQDPGLGLRLIYFSYDVKMKEKGDIPEGYSVSREKKERFSLILESASTNQTSMYLCASSLGQYYYEQYFGPGTRLTVT.

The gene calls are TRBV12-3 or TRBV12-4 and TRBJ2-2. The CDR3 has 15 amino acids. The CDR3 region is CASSLRVADTGELFF.

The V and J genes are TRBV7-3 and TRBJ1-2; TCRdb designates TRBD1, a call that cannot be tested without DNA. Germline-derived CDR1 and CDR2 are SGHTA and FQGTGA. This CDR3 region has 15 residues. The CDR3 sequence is CASSSGGSSSDGYTF.

This CDR3 reads CSARDRQGWETQYF. The V call is TRBV20-1, the J call TRBJ2-5; as DNA is missing, the TRBD1 call by TCRdb cannot be tested. CDR1 is DFQATT, CDR2 SNEGSKA, per germline (reference sequence). The CDR3 has 14 residues.

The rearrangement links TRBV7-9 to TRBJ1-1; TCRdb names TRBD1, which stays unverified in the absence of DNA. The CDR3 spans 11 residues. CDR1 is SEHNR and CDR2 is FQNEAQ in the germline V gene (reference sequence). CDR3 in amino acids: CAPGMNTEAFF.

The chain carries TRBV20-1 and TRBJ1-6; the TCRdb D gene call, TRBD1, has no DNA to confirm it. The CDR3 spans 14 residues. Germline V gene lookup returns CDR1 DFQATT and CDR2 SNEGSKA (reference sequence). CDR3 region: CSARFRGTNSPLHF.

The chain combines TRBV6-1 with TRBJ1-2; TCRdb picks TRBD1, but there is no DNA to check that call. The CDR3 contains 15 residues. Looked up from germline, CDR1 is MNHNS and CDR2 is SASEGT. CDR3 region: CASSTGQGLDYGYTF.

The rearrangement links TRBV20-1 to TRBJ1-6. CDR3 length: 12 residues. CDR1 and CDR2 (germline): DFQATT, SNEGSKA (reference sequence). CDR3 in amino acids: CSARDSNSPLHF.

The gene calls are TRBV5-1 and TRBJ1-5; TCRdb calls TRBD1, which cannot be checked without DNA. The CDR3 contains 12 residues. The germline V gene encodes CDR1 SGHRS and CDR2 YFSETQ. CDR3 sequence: CASSDRDQPQHF.

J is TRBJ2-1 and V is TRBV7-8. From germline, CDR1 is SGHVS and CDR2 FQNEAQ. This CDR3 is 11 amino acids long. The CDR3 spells CASSPWDEQFF.

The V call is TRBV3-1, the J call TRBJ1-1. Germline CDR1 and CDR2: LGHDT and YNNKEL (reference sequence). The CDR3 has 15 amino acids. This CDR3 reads CASSQDGWGNTEAFF. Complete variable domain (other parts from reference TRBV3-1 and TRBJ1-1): DTAVSQTPKYLVTQMGNDKSIKCEQNLGHDTMYWYKQDSKKFLKIMFSYNNKELIINETVPNRFSPKSPDKAHLNLHINSLELGDSAVYFCASSQDGWGNTEAFFGQGTRLTVV.

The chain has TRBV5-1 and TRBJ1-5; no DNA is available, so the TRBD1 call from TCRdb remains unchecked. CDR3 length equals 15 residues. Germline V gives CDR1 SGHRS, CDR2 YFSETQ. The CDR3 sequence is CASSLGQGPNQPQHF.

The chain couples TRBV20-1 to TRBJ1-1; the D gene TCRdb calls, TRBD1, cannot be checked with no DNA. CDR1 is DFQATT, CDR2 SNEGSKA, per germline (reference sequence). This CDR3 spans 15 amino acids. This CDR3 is CSASRADTMNTEAFF.

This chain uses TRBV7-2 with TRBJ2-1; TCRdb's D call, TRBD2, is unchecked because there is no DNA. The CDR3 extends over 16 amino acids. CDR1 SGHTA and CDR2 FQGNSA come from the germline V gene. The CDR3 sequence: CASSLLASGPGNEQFF.